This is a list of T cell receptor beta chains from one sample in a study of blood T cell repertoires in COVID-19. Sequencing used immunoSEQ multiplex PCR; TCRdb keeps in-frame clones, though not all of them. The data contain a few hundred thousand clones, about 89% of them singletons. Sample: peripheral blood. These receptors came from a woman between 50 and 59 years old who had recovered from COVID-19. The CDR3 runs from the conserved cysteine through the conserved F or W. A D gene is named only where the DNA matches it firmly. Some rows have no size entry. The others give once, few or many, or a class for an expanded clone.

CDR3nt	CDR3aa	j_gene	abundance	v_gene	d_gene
TGTGCCAGCAGCTTAAACGGTGGCGGAGAGACCCAGTACTTC	CASSLNGGGETQYF	TRBJ2-5	NA	TRBV11-3	NA
TGTGCCTGGACCCCGGGATGGGGAGATGAGCAGTTCTTC	CAWTPGWGDEQFF	TRBJ2-1	NA	TRBV30	NA
TGCGCCAGCAGCTTGGAGGGACAGATGAACACCGGGGAGCTGTTTTTT	CASSLEGQMNTGELFF	TRBJ2-2	NA	TRBV5-1	TRBD1
TGCGCCAGCAGCCAAGAAGGTCCAAGGGGGTATTCAGATACGCAGTATTTT	CASSQEGPRGYSDTQYF	TRBJ2-3	NA	TRBV4-1	NA
TGTGCCAGCAGAGTCGGGACAGAATATGGCTACACCTTC	CASRVGTEYGYTF	TRBJ1-2	NA	TRBV2	TRBD1
TGTGCCAGCACTCGACAGAATAATTCACCCCTCCACTTT	CASTRQNNSPLHF	TRBJ1-6	NA	TRBV7-2	NA
TGTGCCAGCAGCTTGGGGACAGGGGTGTGGCAGCCCCAGCATTTT	CASSLGTGVWQPQHF	TRBJ1-5	NA	TRBV5-5	TRBD1
TGTGCCAGCAGTACTCAGGGGTGGGTCGGCAATCAGCCCCAGCATTTT	CASSTQGWVGNQPQHF	TRBJ1-5	few	TRBV28	NA
TGTGCCAGCAGCTTAGTGGGCAGTAAGAATAACTATGGCTACACCTTC	CASSLVGSKNNYGYTF	TRBJ1-2	NA	TRBV7-2	NA
TGTGCCTGGAATAGAGGTGACCCGGGCCCAGGAGGAGATACGCAGTATTTT	CAWNRGDPGPGGDTQYF	TRBJ2-3	NA	TRBV30	NA
TGTGCCAGCACCCGTCCAGCTAACTATGGCTACACCTTC	CASTRPANYGYTF	TRBJ1-2	NA	TRBV28	NA
TGTGCCAGCAGCTTATTAGGGGGAACAGATACGCAGTATTTT	CASSLLGGTDTQYF	TRBJ2-3	NA	TRBV7-2	NA
TGTGCCATCAGTGGTTACAGGGGGGGAAGCACCGGGGAGCTGTTTTTT	CAISGYRGGSTGELFF	TRBJ2-2	NA	TRBV10-3	NA
TGTGCCAGCAGCTTTAAACTAGCGGATTACAATGAGCAGTTCTTC	CASSFKLADYNEQFF	TRBJ2-1	NA	TRBV7-3	TRBD2
TGTGCCAGCAGCCACTCCGGGACAGGGGCGAACTACAATGAGCAGTTCTTC	CASSHSGTGANYNEQFF	TRBJ2-1	NA	TRBV3-1/TRBV3-2	TRBD1
TGTGCCAGCAGCCCGCGGACAGGGGAGGCTCAGACCCAGTACTTC	CASSPRTGEAQTQYF	TRBJ2-5	NA	TRBV3-1/TRBV3-2	TRBD1
TGTGCCAGTAGTGCGATTCCGGGAAATCAGGACACTGAAGCTTTCTTT	CASSAIPGNQDTEAFF	TRBJ1-1	NA	TRBV19	NA
TGCGCCAGCAGCCAGGCTGTTACCCCAGGGACTGGAAATGGCTACACCTTC	CASSQAVTPGTGNGYTF	TRBJ1-2	NA	TRBV4-3	NA
TGTGCCACCAGCAGAGCCCAGTACGAGCAGTACTTC	CATSRAQYEQYF	TRBJ2-7	NA	TRBV15	NA
TGTGCCAGCACCGGGCAGGGAGGTGATGAAAAACTGTTTTTT	CASTGQGGDEKLFF	TRBJ1-4	once	TRBV11-2	NA
TGTGCCAGTAGTTTACTAGAATTGAACACTGAAGCTTTCTTT	CASSLLELNTEAFF	TRBJ1-1	NA	TRBV19	NA
TGTGCCAGCACAAGACTAGCGGGAGTTGAAGATACGCAGTATTTT	CASTRLAGVEDTQYF	TRBJ2-3	few	TRBV27	TRBD2
TGTGCCAGCAAGAAACTAGCGGGAGCCCGAGGTTCCTACGAGCAGTACTTC	CASKKLAGARGSYEQYF	TRBJ2-7	once	TRBV27	TRBD2
TGTGCCAGCAGCTGGACAGGAGCTAACTATGGCTACACCTTC	CASSWTGANYGYTF	TRBJ1-2	NA	TRBV7-9	TRBD1
TGTGCCAGCAGCCAAGGACTAAGCACCGGGGAGCTGTTTTTT	CASSQGLSTGELFF	TRBJ2-2	NA	TRBV11-2	NA
TGTGCCAGTATGGGAGGGAATGGCTACACCTTC	CASMGGNGYTF	TRBJ1-2	NA	TRBV19	NA
TGTGCCAGCAGTTTCCGTCCCGGGGACTCCTACGAGCAGTACTTC	CASSFRPGDSYEQYF	TRBJ2-7	once	TRBV28	NA
TGTGCCTGGAGCCTTACGAACACCGGGGAGCTGTTTTTT	CAWSLTNTGELFF	TRBJ2-2	NA	TRBV30	NA
TGCAGCGTTGAAGCCAGGGGTTGGAACAATGAGCAGTTCTTC	CSVEARGWNNEQFF	TRBJ2-1	NA	TRBV29-1	NA
TGCGCCAGCAGCTTAGGCGGGCGGGACACTGAAGCTTTCTTT	CASSLGGRDTEAFF	TRBJ1-1	few	TRBV5-1	NA
TGCGCCAGCAGCCAGACTAGCGGGGTCACCGGGGAGCTGTTTTTT	CASSQTSGVTGELFF	TRBJ2-2	few	TRBV4-3	TRBD2
TGTGCCAGCAGCTCTTACACTGAAGCTTTCTTT	CASSSYTEAFF	TRBJ1-1	NA	TRBV11-2	NA
TGTGCCAGCAGTTTGCTCGGACAGGAAAATCAGCCCCAGCATTTT	CASSLLGQENQPQHF	TRBJ1-5	few	TRBV2	TRBD1
TGTGCCAGTAGTACCGGACAGGGGGCGCGCGAGCAGTACTTC	CASSTGQGAREQYF	TRBJ2-7	once	TRBV19	TRBD1
TGTGCCAGCAGCACCGGGACAGGGCATGAAAAACTGTTTTTT	CASSTGTGHEKLFF	TRBJ1-4	NA	TRBV9	TRBD1
TGTGCCAGCAATGGAGGACTAGCGGGAGAGACCCAGTACTTC	CASNGGLAGETQYF	TRBJ2-5	NA	TRBV7-2	TRBD2
TGTGCCAGCAGCGAATCAGGGGACACAGATACGCAGTATTTT	CASSESGDTDTQYF	TRBJ2-3	NA	TRBV9	NA
TGTGCCAGCAGCCCGGACAGGTTCTCGATGAACACTGAAGCTTTCTTT	CASSPDRFSMNTEAFF	TRBJ1-1	NA	TRBV7-2	TRBD1
TGTGCCAGCAGTTCCCTTCCCTTTAGCGGGAGGGGACGAGAGCAGTACTTC	CASSSLPFSGRGREQYF	TRBJ2-7	NA	TRBV27	TRBD2
TGTGCCAGCAGCGCGGACATGAATCAGCCCCAGCATTTT	CASSADMNQPQHF	TRBJ1-5	NA	TRBV7-2	NA
TGTGCCAGCAGTTTACGCGGACAGATCTCCTACGAGCAGTACTTC	CASSLRGQISYEQYF	TRBJ2-7	NA	TRBV28	NA
TGTGCCAGCAGCCAAGCCCGGGACAGGTGGAATTCACCCCTCCACTTT	CASSQARDRWNSPLHF	TRBJ1-6	once	TRBV14	TRBD1
TGCGCCAGCAGCCCTGGGACTTTTCAAGAGACCCAGTACTTC	CASSPGTFQETQYF	TRBJ2-5	NA	TRBV5-1	NA